The count of the clone carrying this TCR beta chain is one. Everyone who took part was about 18 to 90 years old, and they came from about 25 US areas. The sample is drawn from a study of blood T cell repertoires in COVID-19. Trimming at V came to 2 bases and at J to 4 bases, leaving 13 bases not matched to a gene. Germline CDR1 and CDR2: SQVTM and ANQGSEA. The CDR3 length is 16 residues. Assay: immunoSEQ multiplex PCR; the TCRdb copy retains only in-frame clones and omits some. The data contain fewer than 350,000 clones, 89% of them singletons. The chain employs TRBV29-1 and TRBJ1-2; 7 bases are shared with TRBD1. The origin of this receptor is a woman aged 40 to 50 who had recovered from COVID-19. Material: PBMCs or T cells enriched from blood (not recorded which). The CDR3 sequence is CSVEPGTAPSGYGYTF. The CDR3 region has the DNA TGCAGCGTTGAACCCGGGACAGCTCCCTCCGGCTATGGCTACACCTTC. The complete variable domain, with remaining parts taken from reference TRBV29-1 and TRBJ1-2, reads SAVISQKPSRDICQRGTSLTIQCQVDSQVTMMFWYRQQPGQSLTLIATANQGSEATYESGFVIDKFPISRPNLTFSTLTVSNMSPEDSSIYLCSVEPGTAPSGYGYTFGSGTRLTVV.